What follows is one T cell receptor beta chain and its context. Its antigen is not known. The sample belongs to a study of a mutant IDH1 vaccine in newly diagnosed glioma. Sample time point: week 23, last vaccination. A single vaccine dose contained 300 ug of mutant IDH1 20-mer peptide, and topical imiquimod was used with it. Using immunoSEQ multiplex PCR, the repertoire was profiled, and TCRdb retains in-frame clones only, with some absent. The top ten clones hold approximately 0.8% of a sample with roughly 74,000 clones, more than 80% of them seen once. This sample comprised PBMCs, obtained from a glioma patient whose treatment included an IDH1 peptide vaccine. The TCR was taken from a woman between 50 and 59 years old with glioma.

CDR3 residues: CASSLRGAGASGELFF. The CDR3 DNA reads as TGCGCCAGCAGCTTGCGAGGGGCAGGGGCGTCCGGGGAGCTGTTTTTT. The chain couples TRBV5-1 to TRBJ2-2; TRBD1 might be the D (6 bases). Per germline, CDR1 SGHRS and CDR2 YFSETQ. V dropped 1 base and J dropped 6 bases, with 16 bases sitting between them. The CDR3 consists of 16 residues.